This T cell receptor beta chain was sequenced for a study of blood T cell repertoires in COVID-19. As for the study in general: COVID-19 samples, acute and convalescent, were from the United States, Italy and Spain.

CDR3 size: 18 residues. CDR1 and CDR2 (germline): SGDLS, YYNGEE. The ends lost 5 bases at V and 1 base at J; junction bases unmatched: 11. Participants' reported clinical history set cohort assignment. Generated by immunoSEQ multiplex PCR, the TCRdb table keeps only in-frame clones and is missing some. The sample has 200,000 to 250,000 clones; roughly 85% are singletons. The TCR comes from a woman aged 45 to 65 who had been exposed to COVID-19. The source material was PBMCs or T cells enriched from blood (not recorded which). The chain is built from TRBV9 and TRBJ1-6; 8 bases align to TRBD1. The CDR3 sequence is CASSDHQGAPSYNSPLHF. CDR3 DNA: TGTGCCAGCAGTGATCACCAGGGGGCGCCGTCCTATAATTCACCCCTCCACTTT.